This TCR beta chain was recovered during a study of beta chain features in type 1 diabetes. Overall study context: All of the samples together had around 110,000,000 sorted cells examined. Study results and caveats: Cells carrying high TCR expression could end up over-represented when cDNA is sequenced. Although PCR might favor shorter templates, it would do so equally in patients and controls.

A note on this clone: Its antigen is not identified.

Sequenced material consisted of expressed TCRB transcripts (all of the isolated RNA was reverse transcribed). Using immunoSEQ multiplex PCR, the repertoire was profiled, and TCRdb retains in-frame clones only, with some absent. The sample holds tens of thousands of clones, 59% seen once. V was shortened by 8 bases and J by 7 bases, with 12 bases between the two germline ends. CDR3 length equals 12 residues. The germline V gene encodes CDR1 KGHSH and CDR2 LQKENI. The source is a woman younger than 35 in good health. The sequenced sample was Tregs from blood. The chain links TRBV18 to TRBJ2-1; no clear D gene. The CDR3 DNA is TGTGCCAGCCACCCACCCGGGAATGAGCAGTTCTTC. Encoded protein: CASHPPGNEQFF.